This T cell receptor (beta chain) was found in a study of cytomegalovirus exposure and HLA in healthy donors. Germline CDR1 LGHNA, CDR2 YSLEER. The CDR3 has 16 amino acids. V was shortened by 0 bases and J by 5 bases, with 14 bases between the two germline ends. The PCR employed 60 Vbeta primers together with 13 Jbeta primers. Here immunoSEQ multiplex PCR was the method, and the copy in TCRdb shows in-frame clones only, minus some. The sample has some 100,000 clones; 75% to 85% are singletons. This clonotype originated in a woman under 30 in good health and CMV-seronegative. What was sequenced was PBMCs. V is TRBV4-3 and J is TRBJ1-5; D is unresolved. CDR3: CASSQERARRDQPQHF. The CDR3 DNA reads TGCGCCAGCAGCCAAGAAAGGGCGCGGAGGGATCAGCCCCAGCATTTT.